These 9 T cell receptor beta chains were all obtained from the same sample, sequenced in a study of T cell changes during pregnancy in multiple sclerosis. Some clones are missing from TCRdb's copy, which holds only in-frame ones; the method was immunoSEQ multiplex PCR. The sample has over 60,000 clones, roughly nine tenths seen once. The specimen was peripheral blood, collected in the first trimester of pregnancy. The receptors shown here come from a female donor with multiple sclerosis, enrolled in a pregnancy study.

The chain has TRBV19 and TRBJ1-1; 8 nucleotides align to TRBD1. The V and J ends lost 3 bases and 1 base, in that order; junction bases with no gene match: 10. The CDR3 is made up of 17 amino acids. Germline V gives CDR1 LNHDA, CDR2 SQIVND (reference sequence). The CDR3 sequence: CASSMGQDPFRNTEAFF. As DNA, the CDR3 is TGTGCCAGTAGTATGGGACAGGACCCTTTTCGGAACACTGAAGCTTTCTTT.

The chain is built from TRBV6-5 and TRBJ1-1, with D tentatively TRBD1 (5 bases). The CDR3 loop spans 14 amino acids. Germline assignment: CDR1 MNHEY and CDR2 SVGAGI. Trimming took off 6 bases at V and 0 bases at J, with 11 bases between the two ends. CDR3 sequence (DNA): TGTGCCAGCAGCTCATCGACAGTGAACACTGAAGCTTTCTTT. It is translated as CASSSSTVNTEAFF.

Written as DNA, the CDR3 is TGTGCCAGTAGTATTAACAGGGGAGGCACTGAAGCTTTCTTT. The encoded protein is CASSINRGGTEAFF. J is TRBJ1-1 and V is TRBV19, with 7 bases lining up with TRBD1. The CDR3 loop spans 14 amino acids. The junction had 5 bases not matched to a gene; V was cut back by 3 bases and J by 4 bases. Germline V lookup: CDR1 LNHDA, CDR2 SQIVND (reference sequence).

The CDR3 DNA follows: TGTGCCAGCAGTTCGGTAGAGAACACCGGGGAGCTGTTTTTT. Its translation: CASSSVENTGELFF. The chain is built from TRBV6-1 and TRBJ2-2; D remains ambiguous. V was pared by 5 bases and J by 1 base, with 8 bases between. Germline V gene sequence: CDR1 MNHNS, CDR2 SASEGT. The CDR3 is 14 amino acids.

V and J are TRBV25-1 and TRBJ2-3, with D hard to call. Germline lookup yields CDR1 MGHDK and CDR2 SYGVNS. This CDR3 spans 14 amino acids. The V end lost 1 base, the J end lost 3 bases, and 8 bases lay between the germline ends. CDR3 region: CASSELRYTDTQYF. CDR3 in DNA: TGTGCCAGCAGTGAATTGCGGTATACAGATACGCAGTATTTT.

This clone was seen once. This chain connects TRBV19 to TRBJ2-1; 10 bases are shared with TRBD2. V lost 6 bases to trimming and J lost 3 bases; unmatched junction nucleotides: 5. This CDR3 spans 15 amino acids. Per the germline V gene, CDR1 is LNHDA and CDR2 is SQIVND (reference sequence). DNA for the CDR3: TGTGCCAGTAGCATCGGACTAGCGGTCTACAATGAGCAGTTCTTC. This translates into CASSIGLAVYNEQFF.

This clone was observed once. This sequence joins TRBV13 and TRBJ1-2; perhaps TRBD1 as D (6 bases). Germline V lookup: CDR1 PRHDT, CDR2 FYEKMQ (reference sequence). The V end was cut by 0 bases, the J end by 4 bases, with 15 bases between. The CDR3 sequence is 16 residues long. The CDR3 sequence is CASSLGIQTGAYGYTF. The CDR3 region has the DNA TGTGCCAGCAGCTTAGGGATACAGACAGGCGCCTATGGCTACACCTTC. Together with reference TRBV13 and TRBJ1-2, the CDR3 gives the full variable domain: AAGVIQSPRHLIKEKRETATLKCYPIPRHDTVYWYQQGPGQDPQFLISFYEKMQSDKGSIPDRFSAQQFSDYHSELNMSSLELGDSALYFCASSLGIQTGAYGYTFGSGTRLTVV.

The chain uses TRBV6-5 and TRBJ1-2; possibly TRBD1 for D (5 bases). Trimming removed 6 bases from V and 4 bases from J, with 15 bases in between. Germline CDR1 is MNHEY and CDR2 is SVGAGI. This CDR3 has 14 amino acids. The chain's CDR3 is CASSLGHSPYGYTF. In DNA form, the CDR3 reads TGTGCCAGCAGCCTCGGACATTCCCCCTATGGCTACACCTTC.

The chain employs TRBV9 and TRBJ2-1, with D unclear. Trimming left V 0 bases short and J 7 bases short, with 14 bases between. Per the germline V gene, CDR1 is SGDLS and CDR2 is YYNGEE. The CDR3 spans 15 residues. The CDR3 region has the DNA TGTGCCAGCAGCGTAGGATGGGCTTCCGCGAATGAGCAGTTCTTC. The encoded protein is CASSVGWASANEQFF.